The 26 T cell receptor beta chains listed next were all sequenced from one sample in a study of human T cells and chemical hapten exposure (dated by TCRdb to about 2021). The meaning of the sample's time point label: patch test 1, 2 weeks after DPC sensitization. The treatment or condition tag for this specimen amounts to: therapeutic diphenylcyclopropenone sensitization with weekly scalp DPC. The library relied on RACE. The reads were generated on a NextSeq 500. The public reads were quality trimmed at Q25 with fastp and then assembled into clones with MiXCR by TCRdb, keeping productive beta chains. Duplicate CDR3 protein sequences are folded into a single record with the most common DNA and genes. Across this sample there are more than 65,000 distinct CDR3 sequences, with approximately 35% seen only once. About 9% of the sample lies in the top ten. Specimen: whole blood, collected in connection with sensitization to the hapten diphenylcyclopropenone (DPC). The receptors originated from a man in his forties with alopecia areata. Some clones in this sample may be carry-over from other donors' samples.

This clonotype was observed a handful of times. V usage is TRBV5-1 and J usage is TRBJ2-1; 8 nucleotides align to TRBD2. This CDR3 contains 13 residues. The junction had 8 bases not matched to a gene; V was cut back by 7 bases and J by 8 bases. Germline values: CDR1 SGHRS, CDR2 YFSETQ. CDR3 in DNA: TGCGCCAGCCGGTTCAGCGGGAGTTATGAGCAGTTCTTC. This gives the protein CASRFSGSYEQFF. The whole variable domain, filled in from reference TRBV5-1 and TRBJ2-1, reads KAGVTQTPRYLIKTRGQQVTLSCSPISGHRSVSWYQQTPGQGLQFLFEYFSETQRNKGNFPGRFSGRQFSNSRSEMNVSTLELGDSALYLCASRFSGSYEQFFGPGTRLTVL.

The chain employs TRBV2 and TRBJ1-6; TRBD1 matches 8 bases. The ends lost 8 bases at V and 16 bases at J; junction bases unmatched: 10. The CDR3 extends over 12 amino acids. Per germline, CDR1 SNHLY and CDR2 FYNNEI. The CDR3 loop is CASLSPGTGLHF. In nucleotides, the CDR3 is TGTGCCAGCCTTTCACCTGGGACAGGACTCCACTTT.

In this sample, this clonotype turned up a few times. Written as DNA, the CDR3 is TGCAGCGTTGGGCGGGACCGGCAAGAGACCCAGTACTTC. It yields the protein CSVGRDRQETQYF. The rearrangement joins TRBV29-1 to TRBJ2-5; tentatively, D is TRBD2 (6 bases). Trimming pared 4 bases from V and 2 bases from J, leaving 11 bases between. This CDR3 region has 13 residues. Germline CDR1 reads SQVTM; CDR2 reads ANQGSEA.

This rearrangement joins TRBV5-1 to TRBJ2-3; D is undetermined. Germline CDR1 reads SGHRS; CDR2 reads YFSETQ. V gave up 2 bases and J gave up 6 bases, with 10 bases separating them. CDR3 size: 13 residues. CDR3: CASSFKESDTQYF. The CDR3 DNA follows: TGCGCCAGCAGCTTTAAAGAAAGCGATACGCAGTATTTT.

This clonotype was seen only a few times. The chain employs TRBV11-2 and TRBJ2-3; D is ambiguous. Trimming removed 4 bases from V and 3 bases from J, with 11 bases in between. The CDR3 loop spans 14 amino acids. CDR1 is SGHAT, CDR2 FQNNGV, per germline. The CDR3: CASSSSWVTDTQYF. The CDR3 bases are TGTGCCAGCAGCTCCTCCTGGGTTACAGATACGCAGTATTTT.

CDR3 nucleotide sequence: TGTGCCAGCAGTTACTCAGGGACAGGGGGCTCGAATAATTCACCCCTCCACTTT. Amino acid sequence: CASSYSGTGGSNNSPLHF. V usage is TRBV6-6 and J usage is TRBJ1-6, with TRBD1 matching 12 bases. The CDR3 spans 18 residues. CDR1 and CDR2 (germline): MNHNY, SVGAGI (reference sequence). J was trimmed by 5 bases and V by 0 bases; bases with no gene match: 5.

This chain joins TRBV6-1 and TRBJ1-5; 9 bases are shared with TRBD1. In germline, CDR1 is MNHNS, CDR2 SASEGT. This CDR3 is built from 18 residues. V lost 1 base, J lost 1 base, and 8 bases stayed unmatched. CDR3 DNA sequence: TGTGCCAGCAGTGAAGGACAGGGGGGACTGATGAGCAATCAGCCCCAGCATTTT. Protein: CASSEGQGGLMSNQPQHF.

The V and J genes are TRBV7-6 and TRBJ2-3; 8 nucleotides line up with TRBD1. The junction had 10 bases not matched to a gene; V was cut back by 2 bases and J by 3 bases. Germline CDR1 is SGHVS and CDR2 is FNYEAQ. The CDR3 totals 17 residues. The CDR3 loop is CASSLTSGTGATDTQYF. CDR3 nucleotides: TGTGCCAGCAGCTTAACATCCGGGACAGGAGCTACAGATACGCAGTATTTT.

This clonotype has ten or more counts. V gene TRBV6-5 combines with J gene TRBJ2-2; 9 bases line up with TRBD2. Per the germline V gene, CDR1 is MNHEY and CDR2 is SVGAGI. Trimming at V came to 0 bases and at J to 2 bases, leaving 4 bases not matched to a gene. The CDR3 consists of 17 residues. The CDR3 coding sequence is TGTGCCAGCAGTTACTCTGCCCTAGCGGGAAACACCGGGGAGCTGTTTTTT. It encodes CASSYSALAGNTGELFF.

V is TRBV20-1 and J is TRBJ2-7; TRBD2 might be the D (6 bases). The CDR3 is made up of 13 amino acids. Per the germline V gene, CDR1 is DFQATT and CDR2 is SNEGSKA (reference sequence). Between the trimmed V and J ends, which lost 3 bases and 1 base, there was a span of 10 bases. The chain's CDR3 is CSARRAGSYEQYF. The CDR3 DNA is TGCAGTGCTAGGAGGGCGGGATCCTACGAGCAGTACTTC.

The rearrangement joins TRBV7-9 to TRBJ2-7; 8 nucleotides match TRBD1. The CDR3 has 15 amino acids. With 0 bases clipped from V and 4 bases from J, the junction kept 5 bases outside the gene matches. CDR1 and CDR2 (germline): SEHNR, FQNEAQ (reference sequence). The CDR3 reads CASSLAAGGQYEQYF. CDR3 bases: TGTGCCAGCAGCTTAGCTGCAGGGGGCCAATACGAGCAGTACTTC.

The sample holds one count of this clonotype. Germline is not matched at one junction end, which may reflect a read error. This sequence joins TRBV12-3 or TRBV12-4 and TRBJ2-6; D possibly uses TRBD1 or TRBD2 (7 bases each). The CDR3 runs to 18 residues. The CDR3 DNA is TGTGCCAGCAGTCCAGGCAGGGGGGGCTCCTCTGGGACCAACGTCCTGACTTTC. Amino acid sequence: CASSPGRGGSSGTNVLTF.

This chain joins TRBV2 and TRBJ2-7; D is unclear. CDR3 length: 13 residues. Germline loops: CDR1 SNHLY, CDR2 FYNNEI. V was cut by 3 bases and J by 1 base, with 7 bases left in between. CDR3 sequence reads: CASSDKESYEQYF. DNA for the CDR3: TGTGCCAGCAGTGATAAGGAGTCCTACGAGCAGTACTTC.

There are a few counts of this clonotype. In DNA, the CDR3 is TGTGCCAGCAGTCCTAGACTAGCGGACAATGAGCAGTTCTTC. It yields the protein CASSPRLADNEQFF. The V gene is TRBV6-5, the J gene TRBJ2-1; 9 nucleotides agree with TRBD2. CDR1 is MNHEY and CDR2 is SVGAGI in the germline V gene. CDR3 size: 14 residues. Trimming at V came to 5 bases and at J to 5 bases, leaving 4 bases not matched to a gene.

This clonotype was seen a handful of times. The rearrangement uses TRBV28 and TRBJ1-5; D is perhaps TRBD1 (6 bases). The CDR3 is 14 residues long. The V end lost 8 bases, the J end lost 2 bases, and 13 bases lay between the germline ends. CDR1 and CDR2 (germline): MDHEN, SYDVKM. This CDR3 is CASRDNRRNQPQHF. The CDR3 DNA follows: TGTGCCAGCCGGGACAACCGGCGCAATCAGCCCCAGCATTTT.

J is TRBJ2-5 and V is TRBV21-1; whether TRBD2, the table's D call, matches the DNA was not checked. TRBV21-1 is noted as a pseudogene. CDR3 length equals 13 residues. The CDR3 nucleotides read TGTGCCAGCAGCAAAGCGGAGGGAGAGACCCAGTACTTC. Translation gives CASSKAEGETQYF.

This clonotype was observed a handful of times. V and J are TRBV6-2 or TRBV6-3 and TRBJ2-2, with 8 bases lining up with TRBD1. The germline gives CDR1 MNHEY, CDR2 SVGEGT. Trimming cost V 2 bases and J 4 bases; bases outside gene matches: 6. CDR3 size: 16 residues. CDR3 loop: CASSYLGQGGTGELFF. As DNA, the CDR3 is TGTGCCAGCAGTTACCTAGGACAGGGTGGCACCGGGGAGCTGTTTTTT.

The V gene is TRBV18, the J gene TRBJ1-2; D uncertain. The CDR3 totals 15 residues. V lost 2 bases, J lost 5 bases, and 15 bases lay in between. CDR1 is KGHSH and CDR2 is LQKENI in the germline V gene. This chain's CDR3 is CASSPSPGTAYGYTF. CDR3 nucleotide sequence: TGTGCCAGCTCACCATCCCCGGGTACTGCTTATGGCTACACCTTC.

This clonotype has a handful of counts. This sequence joins TRBV5-6 and TRBJ1-1, with 10 bases fitting TRBD1. V gave up 0 bases and J gave up 2 bases; unmatched junction bases: 4. The CDR3 runs to 16 residues. Germline lookup yields CDR1 SGHDT and CDR2 YYEEEE. The CDR3 coding sequence is TGTGCCAGCAGCTTGGGCGACAGGGGGCGAAACACTGAAGCTTTCTTT. It translates to CASSLGDRGRNTEAFF.

This clonotype was seen more than once but under ten times. The V call is TRBV3-1, the J call TRBJ1-3; D perhaps matches TRBD1 (6 bases). The length of the CDR3 is 17 residues. Trimming shortened V by 0 bases and J by 4 bases, and 16 bases separated the two germline ends. CDR1 is LGHDT and CDR2 is YNNKEL in the germline V gene (reference sequence). The CDR3 loop reads CASSQDWGQLRGNTIYF. CDR3 bases: TGTGCCAGCAGCCAAGATTGGGGGCAGCTAAGAGGAAACACCATATATTTT.

The V gene is TRBV30, the J gene TRBJ1-5, with D possibly matching TRBD1 (5 bases). CDR3 length: 14 amino acids. Trimming stripped 2 bases from V and 3 bases from J, with 11 bases between. Germline V gene sequence: CDR1 GTSNPN, CDR2 SVGIG (reference sequence). CDR3 bases: TGTGCCTGGAGTTCCCTGGGGCCCAATCAGCCCCAGCATTTT. This translates into CAWSSLGPNQPQHF.

This clonotype was seen more than once but under ten times. This chain links TRBV12-3 or TRBV12-4 with TRBJ2-6, with unresolved D. Trimming took off 1 base at V and 2 bases at J, with 6 bases between the two ends. This CDR3 spans 15 amino acids. The CDR3, as DNA: TGTGCCAGCAGTTTAGTGGGGACTGGGGCCAACGTCCTGACTTTC. The encoded protein is CASSLVGTGANVLTF.

This clonotype has a handful of counts. The rearrangement joins TRBV28 to TRBJ2-7; a weak D match, TRBD1 (6 bases). Trimming shortened V by 2 bases and J by 5 bases, and 13 bases separated the two germline ends. Germline loops: CDR1 MDHEN, CDR2 SYDVKM. The CDR3 extends over 14 amino acids. The CDR3 protein is CASSLLRGNHEQYF. The CDR3 bases are TGTGCCAGCAGTTTACTCAGGGGCAACCACGAGCAGTACTTC.

Only a few counts were recorded for this clonotype. The chain carries TRBV3-1 and TRBJ2-3; 16 bases are a match to TRBD2. With V trimmed by 2 bases and J by 5 bases, 16 bases remained unmatched. The germline V gene has CDR1 LGHDT and CDR2 YNNKEL (reference sequence). The CDR3 covers 21 residues. The CDR3 spells CASSQFTPGLAGGPSEDTQYF. The DNA for the CDR3 is TGTGCCAGCAGCCAATTCACACCGGGACTAGCGGGAGGGCCGTCCGAAGATACGCAGTATTTT.

This sequence joins TRBV20-1 and TRBJ1-4, with D unclear. The length of the CDR3 is 14 residues. From germline, CDR1 is DFQATT and CDR2 SNEGSKA (reference sequence). Trimming took off 6 bases at V and 0 bases at J, with 11 bases between the two ends. The chain's CDR3 is CSATTVATNEKLFF. CDR3 DNA: TGCAGTGCAACGACGGTGGCAACTAATGAAAAACTGTTTTTT.

This clonotype turned up a few times. The chain has TRBV4-3 and TRBJ2-7, with 11 bases aligning to TRBD1. CDR3 length: 15 residues. Germline V CDR1 and CDR2: LGHNA, YSLEER. Trimming at V came to 1 base and at J to 3 bases, leaving 2 bases not matched to a gene. This CDR3 is CASSQVGTGGYEQYF. The CDR3 bases are TGCGCCAGCAGCCAAGTAGGGACAGGGGGCTACGAGCAGTACTTC.